Listed below are T cell receptor beta chains from one sample, sequenced in a study of T-cell reconstitution after alpha-beta-depleted transplantation in children. TCRdb analysed the PCR reads with MiXCR anew, one entry per CDR3 protein. The sample includes around 670,000 distinct CDR3 sequences, around 13% of them seen just once. The starting material was PBMCs, obtained before TCRalphabeta/CD19-depleted stem cell transplant. The receptors originated from a girl aged 2-10 years with congenital amegakaryocytic thrombocytopenia, due to receive a stem cell transplant. Each CDR3 is given without its conserved first and last residue. The size of a clone is reported for some rows only, either as once, few or many, or as a class for expanded clones.

v_call	j_call	clone_size	cdr3_aa
TRBV5-5	TRBJ2-7	.	ASSLRPGYEQY
TRBV20-1	TRBJ2-7	many	SVRSGRYEQY
TRBV20-1	TRBJ2-3	few	SAKSPTSGIVDTQY
TRBV19	TRBJ2-5	.	ASSPGGLAFQETQY
TRBV28	TRBJ2-3	.	ASSITTRTGGTDTQY
TRBV27	TRBJ2-7	.	ASSPFGQHKPEQY
TRBV4-1	TRBJ2-5	few	ASSQVEWVPETQY
TRBV28	TRBJ1-5	.	ASNPRKQGPYSNQPQH
TRBV10-2	TRBJ1-2	few	ASGETEDSYGYT
TRBV5-1	TRBJ1-4	.	ASSVGHTLGNEKLF
TRBV10-3	TRBJ2-1	few	AISDSYEQF
TRBV20-1	TRBJ2-7	many	SATWDWGYEQY
TRBV12-3/TRBV12-4	TRBJ1-6	many	ASSLQGAGSPLH
TRBV5-8	TRBJ2-1	many	ASSPGPGSYNEQF
TRBV20-1	TRBJ2-7	many	SARLGQGDYEQY
TRBV3-1	TRBJ2-7	few	ASSFALSGSYEQY
TRBV5-1	TRBJ2-5	.	ASSPRTDQVGETQY
TRBV10-3	TRBJ2-2	many	AISDSGRVELF
TRBV6-5	TRBJ2-7	many	ASSYLAEGFYEQY
TRBV6-1	TRBJ1-6	many	ASSLWTSSPLH
TRBV6-5	TRBJ2-3	many	ASSYSLGRITDTQY
TRBV5-1	TRBJ2-5	many	ASSFGRGWTQY
TRBV20-1	TRBJ2-1	many	SARSVGGRSYNEQF
TRBV2	TRBJ2-7	.	ASTEPGQGLHEQY
TRBV20-1	TRBJ2-5	few	SAELGTRSGYQY